Each of the 16 T cell receptor beta chains below was sequenced from the same sample in a study of blood T cell repertoires in COVID-19. TCRdb's copy holds only in-frame clones and misses some; the assay was immunoSEQ multiplex PCR. This table has roughly 250,000 clones, approximately 91% appearing once. Material: PBMCs or T cells enriched from blood (not recorded which). Every receptor here comes from a woman in her forties with acute COVID-19.

The chain links TRBV5-4 to TRBJ2-3; no reliable D call. CDR1 and CDR2 (germline): SGHNT, YYREEE (reference sequence). This CDR3 has 16 residues. Between the trimmed V and J ends, which lost 1 base and 4 bases, there was a span of 16 bases. DNA of the CDR3: TGTGCCAGCAGCTTGCGCTTAGAGGTTTCTTCAGATACGCAGTATTTT. Translating gives CASSLRLEVSSDTQYF. The whole variable domain, remainder taken from reference TRBV5-4 and TRBJ2-3, is ETGVTQSPTHLIKTRGQQVTLRCSSQSGHNTVSWYQQALGQGPQFIFQYYREEENGRGNFPPRFSGLQFPNYSSELNVNALELDDSALYLCASSLRLEVSSDTQYFGPGTRLTVL.

The chain employs TRBV4-2 and TRBJ1-5; 7 bases line up with TRBD1. After removal of 1 base from V and 3 bases from J, the junction contained 9 bases not matched to a gene. Germline CDR1 is LGHNA and CDR2 is YNFKEQ. The CDR3 covers 17 residues. The CDR3 sequence: CASSQALRDSSNQPQHF. DNA of the CDR3: TGTGCCAGCAGCCAAGCTTTGAGGGACAGTTCCAATCAGCCCCAGCATTTT.

The chain recombines TRBV28 with TRBJ2-7, with a tentative D call TRBD2 (5 bases). V was shortened by 6 bases and J by 3 bases, with 9 bases between the two germline ends. This CDR3 region has 12 residues. Germline CDR1 and CDR2: MDHEN and SYDVKM. The CDR3 reads CASSRTSYEQYF. In nucleotides, the CDR3 is TGTGCCAGCAGCCGAACTAGCTACGAGCAGTACTTC.

The chain links TRBV18 to TRBJ2-3; possibly TRBD2 for D (5 bases). The CDR3 is 15 amino acids. Trimming removed 8 bases from V and 6 bases from J, with 21 bases in between. Germline CDR1 is KGHSH and CDR2 is LQKENI. This CDR3 reads CASTSLTISSDTQYF. CDR3 nucleotides: TGTGCCAGCACCTCTTTGACTATTTCATCCGATACGCAGTATTTT. Filled out from reference TRBV18 and TRBJ2-3, the complete variable domain reads NAGVMQNPRHLVRRRGQEARLRCSPMKGHSHVYWYRQLPEEGLKFMVYLQKENIIDESGMPKERFSAEFPKEGPSILRIQQVVRGDSAAYFCASTSLTISSDTQYFGPGTRLTVL.

Only one count was recorded for this clone. The genes are TRBV3-1 (or the pseudogene TRBV3-2) and TRBJ2-5, with D possibly being TRBD2 (6 bases). The CDR3 runs to 14 residues. The germline V and J ends were trimmed by 5 bases and 3 bases, with 13 bases remaining between them. CDR1 and CDR2 from the germline V gene are LGHDT and YNNKEL (reference sequence). The CDR3 DNA follows: TGTGCCAGCAGCTTTCGATGGGGGGAAGAGACCCAGTACTTC. Translated: CASSFRWGEETQYF.

This clone was observed a handful of times. The chain uses TRBV7-3 and TRBJ2-3; 10 nucleotides line up with TRBD2. V lost 5 bases to trimming and J lost 5 bases; unmatched junction nucleotides: 7. This CDR3 spans 15 amino acids. Germline V gene lookup returns CDR1 SGHTA and CDR2 FQGTGA. CDR3: CASSRAGGTIDTQYF. The CDR3, as DNA: TGTGCCAGCAGCCGAGCGGGAGGGACCATAGATACGCAGTATTTT.

This chain uses TRBV6-5 with TRBJ2-5; 7 positions agree with TRBD1. V lost 7 bases and J lost 6; bases outside the gene matches: 8. The CDR3 totals 13 residues. Per the germline V gene, CDR1 is MNHEY and CDR2 is SVGAGI. The CDR3 spells CASTRQGGQTQYF. The DNA for the CDR3 is TGTGCCAGCACCCGACAGGGCGGGCAGACCCAGTACTTC.

The chain is built from TRBV2 and TRBJ1-2; D is undetermined. The CDR3 has 14 amino acids. V lost 3 bases and J 4 bases, leaving 12 bases between the germline ends. Germline V lookup: CDR1 SNHLY, CDR2 FYNNEI. The CDR3 region has the DNA TGTGCCAGCAGTGAGGCCTTAACCAGCTATGGCTACACCTTC. Its protein product is CASSEALTSYGYTF.

The chain joins TRBV19 to TRBJ2-7, with 7 bases that match TRBD2. Germline V CDR1 and CDR2: LNHDA, SQIVND (reference sequence). The length of the CDR3 is 15 residues. V shed 3 bases and J 0 bases; nucleotides not matched to a gene: 5. CDR3 bases: TGTGCCAGTAGTATCCACAGCGGGACCTCCTACGAGCAGTACTTC. Its protein is CASSIHSGTSYEQYF.

This chain links TRBV18 with TRBJ1-2, with 7 bases aligning to TRBD1. CDR1 and CDR2 (germline): KGHSH, LQKENI. Trimming cost V 2 bases and J 2 bases; bases outside gene matches: 5. The CDR3 covers 15 residues. The chain's CDR3 is CASSPAWDSNYGYTF. CDR3 nucleotide sequence: TGTGCCAGCTCACCAGCTTGGGACAGCAACTATGGCTACACCTTC.

This clone was counted once. This sequence joins TRBV9 and TRBJ1-2; 9 bases align to TRBD1. CDR1 SGDLS and CDR2 YYNGEE come from the germline V gene. Unmatched junction bases numbered 4, after V lost 4 bases and J lost 0 bases. There are 15 residues in the CDR3. The CDR3 nucleotides read TGTGCCAGCAGCTCCCGGACAGGGGCTAACTATGGCTACACCTTC. Its translation: CASSSRTGANYGYTF.

The chain uses TRBV2 and TRBJ2-7, with TRBD2 matching 7 bases. This CDR3 is 15 amino acids long. CDR1 is SNHLY and CDR2 is FYNNEI in the germline V gene. The V gene end was trimmed by 7 bases and the J gene end by 2 bases; junction bases not matched to a gene: 11. The CDR3 DNA is TGTGCCAGCAATCGGGTGGGGAGGGGAGCCTACGAGCAGTACTTC. It yields the protein CASNRVGRGAYEQYF. Based on the CDR3 plus reference TRBV2 and TRBJ2-7, the full variable domain is EPEVTQTPSHQVTQMGQEVILRCVPISNHLYFYWYRQILGQKVEFLVSFYNNEISEKSEIFDDQFSVERPDGSNFTLKIRSTKLEDSAMYFCASNRVGRGAYEQYFGPGTRLTVT.

The chain joins TRBV7-9 to TRBJ1-2, with 10 bases aligning to TRBD1. With 4 bases clipped from V and 5 bases from J, the junction kept 10 bases outside the gene matches. This CDR3 spans 16 amino acids. Germline assignment: CDR1 SEHNR and CDR2 FQNEAQ (reference sequence). The CDR3 nucleotides are TGTGCCAGCAGCTCCGGTAGGACAGGGGGAGTATATGGCTACACCTTC. Residues: CASSSGRTGGVYGYTF.

The chain recombines TRBV19 with TRBJ2-1, with D possibly matching TRBD1 (6 bases). V lost 4 bases and J 10 bases, leaving 11 bases between the germline ends. CDR1 is LNHDA and CDR2 is SQIVND in the germline V gene (reference sequence). The CDR3 consists of 12 residues. The CDR3 nucleotides read TGTGCCAGTAGTAAAACAGGGTACGAGCAGTTCTTC. This translates into CASSKTGYEQFF.

The chain uses TRBV7-9 and TRBJ1-3, with no clear D. This CDR3 spans 18 amino acids. Germline V lookup: CDR1 SEHNR, CDR2 FQNEAQ (reference sequence). The germline V and J ends were trimmed by 7 bases and 2 bases, with 24 bases remaining between them. The CDR3 DNA is TGTGCCAGCACCCGTGGTCTGGACTCACTTTCACCTGGAAACACCATATATTTT. Translation gives CASTRGLDSLSPGNTIYF.

Here the CDR3 DNA reads TGTGCCAGCCTCGGACAGGGGTATGGCTACACCTTC. Translated: CASLGQGYGYTF. V gene TRBV28 combines with J gene TRBJ1-2; TRBD1 matches at 9 bases. Germline V gene sequence: CDR1 MDHEN, CDR2 SYDVKM. The V gene end was trimmed by 8 bases and the J gene end by 5 bases; junction bases not matched to a gene: 3. There are 12 residues in the CDR3.